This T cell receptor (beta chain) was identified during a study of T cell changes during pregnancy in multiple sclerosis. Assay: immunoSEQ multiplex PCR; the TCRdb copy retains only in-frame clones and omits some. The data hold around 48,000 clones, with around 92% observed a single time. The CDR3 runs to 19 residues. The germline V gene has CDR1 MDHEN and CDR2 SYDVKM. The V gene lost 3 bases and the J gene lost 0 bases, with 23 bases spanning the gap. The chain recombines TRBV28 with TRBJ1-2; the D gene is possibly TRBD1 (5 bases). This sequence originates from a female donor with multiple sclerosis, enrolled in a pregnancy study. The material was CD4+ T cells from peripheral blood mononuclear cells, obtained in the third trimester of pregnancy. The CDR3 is CASSLNRPIGPRTNYGYTF. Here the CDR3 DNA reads TGTGCCAGCAGTTTGAACAGGCCCATAGGTCCAAGGACTAACTATGGCTACACCTTC.